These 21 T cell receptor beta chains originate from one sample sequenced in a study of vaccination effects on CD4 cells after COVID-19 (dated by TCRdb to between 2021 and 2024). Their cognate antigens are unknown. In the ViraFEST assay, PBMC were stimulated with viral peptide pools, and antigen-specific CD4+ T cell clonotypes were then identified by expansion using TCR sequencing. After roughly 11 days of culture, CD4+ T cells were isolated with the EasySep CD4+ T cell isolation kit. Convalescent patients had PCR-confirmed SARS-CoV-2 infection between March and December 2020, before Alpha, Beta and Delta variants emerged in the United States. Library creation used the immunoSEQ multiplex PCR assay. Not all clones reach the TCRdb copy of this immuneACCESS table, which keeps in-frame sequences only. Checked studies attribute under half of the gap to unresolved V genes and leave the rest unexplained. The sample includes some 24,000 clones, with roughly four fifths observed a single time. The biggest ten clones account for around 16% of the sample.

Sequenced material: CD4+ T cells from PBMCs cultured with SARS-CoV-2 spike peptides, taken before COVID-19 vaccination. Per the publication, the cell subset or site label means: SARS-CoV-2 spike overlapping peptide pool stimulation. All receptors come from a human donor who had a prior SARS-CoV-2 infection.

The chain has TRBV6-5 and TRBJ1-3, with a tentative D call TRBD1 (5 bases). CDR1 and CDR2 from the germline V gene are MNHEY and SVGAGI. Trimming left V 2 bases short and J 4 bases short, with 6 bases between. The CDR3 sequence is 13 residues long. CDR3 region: CASSYGGGNTIYF. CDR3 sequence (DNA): TGTGCCAGCAGTTACGGGGGGGGAAACACCATATATTTT.

CDR3 sequence (DNA): TGTGCCAGCAGTCCACTAGCGGGAGAGTCCAATGAGCAGTTCTTC. Translated, it gives CASSPLAGESNEQFF. The J gene is TRBJ2-1, the V gene TRBV3-1 (or the pseudogene TRBV3-2), with 11 bases matching TRBD2. The V gene's germline CDR1 is LGHDT and CDR2 YNNKEL (reference sequence). The junction had 7 bases not matched to a gene; V was cut back by 6 bases and J by 6 bases. The CDR3 loop spans 15 amino acids.

In nucleotides, the CDR3 is TGTGCCAGCAGTGTTGGGGGAAGCTTATACGAGCAGTACTTC. It yields the protein CASSVGGSLYEQYF. The chain employs TRBV25-1 and TRBJ2-7; possibly TRBD1 or TRBD2 for D (5 bases each). V was cut by 4 bases and J by 4 bases, with 14 bases left in between. From germline, CDR1 is MGHDK and CDR2 SYGVNS. The CDR3 spans 14 residues.

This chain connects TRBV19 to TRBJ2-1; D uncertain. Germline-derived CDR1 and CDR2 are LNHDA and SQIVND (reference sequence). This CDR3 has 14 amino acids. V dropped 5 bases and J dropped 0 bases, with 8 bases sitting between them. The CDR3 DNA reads TGTGCCAGTAGTTCGAGGAGCTCCTACAATGAGCAGTTCTTC. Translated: CASSSRSSYNEQFF. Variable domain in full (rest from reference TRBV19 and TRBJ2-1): DGGITQSPKYLFRKEGQNVTLSCEQNLNHDAMYWYRQDPGQGLRLIYYSQIVNDFQKGDIAEGYSVSREKKESFPLTVTSAQKNPTAFYLCASSSRSSYNEQFFGPGTRLTVL.

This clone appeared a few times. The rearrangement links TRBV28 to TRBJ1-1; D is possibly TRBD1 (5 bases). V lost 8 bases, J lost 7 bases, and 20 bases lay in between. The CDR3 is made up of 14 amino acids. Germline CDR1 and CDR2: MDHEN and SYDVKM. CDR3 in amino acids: CASGRLGDRLEAFF. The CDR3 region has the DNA TGTGCCAGCGGCCGATTAGGGGACCGCCTTGAAGCTTTCTTT.

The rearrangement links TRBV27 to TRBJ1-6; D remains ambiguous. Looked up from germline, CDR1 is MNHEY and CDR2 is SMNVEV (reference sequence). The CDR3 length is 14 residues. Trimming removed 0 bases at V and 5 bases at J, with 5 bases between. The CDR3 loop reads CASSLSGHNSPLHF. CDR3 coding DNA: TGTGCCAGCAGTTTATCGGGCCATAATTCACCCCTCCACTTT.

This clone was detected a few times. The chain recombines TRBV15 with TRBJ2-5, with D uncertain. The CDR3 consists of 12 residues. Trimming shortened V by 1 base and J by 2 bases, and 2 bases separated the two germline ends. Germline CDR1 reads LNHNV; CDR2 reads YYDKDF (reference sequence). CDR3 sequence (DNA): TGTGCCACCAGCAGAGTTCAAGAGACCCAGTACTTC. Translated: CATSRVQETQYF.

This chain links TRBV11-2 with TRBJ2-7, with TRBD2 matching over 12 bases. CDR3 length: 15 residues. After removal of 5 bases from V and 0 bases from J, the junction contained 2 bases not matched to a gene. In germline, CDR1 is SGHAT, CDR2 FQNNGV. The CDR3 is CASSRTSGISYEQYF. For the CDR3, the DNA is TGTGCCAGCAGCAGGACTAGCGGGATCTCCTACGAGCAGTACTTC.

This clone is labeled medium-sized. Written as DNA, the CDR3 is TGTGCCAGCAGCTTAGGATCGGCCCAGTACTTC. This sequence encodes CASSLGSAQYF. The chain carries TRBV7-9 and TRBJ2-5; D unclear. V shed 1 base and J shed 9 bases, with 6 bases lying between them. Germline assignment: CDR1 SEHNR and CDR2 FQNEAQ (reference sequence). The CDR3 is 11 amino acids.

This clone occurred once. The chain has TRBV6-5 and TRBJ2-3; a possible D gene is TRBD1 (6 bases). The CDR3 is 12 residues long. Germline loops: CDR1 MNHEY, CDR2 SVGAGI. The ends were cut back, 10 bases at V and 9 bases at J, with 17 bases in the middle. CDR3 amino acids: CATSQSRGTQYF. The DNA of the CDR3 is TGTGCCACCTCCCAAAGCAGGGGAACGCAGTATTTT.

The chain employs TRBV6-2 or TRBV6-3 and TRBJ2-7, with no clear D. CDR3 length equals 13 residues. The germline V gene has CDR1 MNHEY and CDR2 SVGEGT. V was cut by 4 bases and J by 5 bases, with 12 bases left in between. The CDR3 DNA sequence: TGTGCCAGCAGTTTAAGGAGTAGCAACGAGCAGTACTTC. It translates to CASSLRSSNEQYF.

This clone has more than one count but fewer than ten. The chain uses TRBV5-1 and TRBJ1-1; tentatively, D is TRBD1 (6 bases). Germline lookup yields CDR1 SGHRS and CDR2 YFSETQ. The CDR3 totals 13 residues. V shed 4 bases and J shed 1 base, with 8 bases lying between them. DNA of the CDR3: TGCGCCAGCAGCCAACAGGGGAACACTGAAGCTTTCTTT. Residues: CASSQQGNTEAFF.

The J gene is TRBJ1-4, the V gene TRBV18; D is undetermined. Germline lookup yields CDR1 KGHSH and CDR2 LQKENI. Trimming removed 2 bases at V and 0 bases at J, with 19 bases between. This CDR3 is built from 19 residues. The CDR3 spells CASSPKEPTNLSTNEKLFF. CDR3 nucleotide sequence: TGTGCCAGCTCACCAAAAGAACCCACGAACCTCTCAACTAATGAAAAACTGTTTTTT.

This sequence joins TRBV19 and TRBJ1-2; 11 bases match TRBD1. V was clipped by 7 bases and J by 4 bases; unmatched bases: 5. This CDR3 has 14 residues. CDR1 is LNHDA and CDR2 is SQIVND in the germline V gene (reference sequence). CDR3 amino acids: CASTRTGGFYGYTF. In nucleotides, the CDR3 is TGTGCCAGTACTAGGACAGGGGGCTTCTATGGCTACACCTTC.

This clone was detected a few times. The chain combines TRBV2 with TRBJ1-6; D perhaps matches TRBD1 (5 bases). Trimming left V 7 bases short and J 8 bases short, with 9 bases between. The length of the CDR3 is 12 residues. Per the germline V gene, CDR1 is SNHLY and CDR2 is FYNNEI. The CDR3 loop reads CASKVGDSPLHF. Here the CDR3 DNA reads TGTGCCAGCAAAGTAGGGGATTCACCCCTCCACTTT.

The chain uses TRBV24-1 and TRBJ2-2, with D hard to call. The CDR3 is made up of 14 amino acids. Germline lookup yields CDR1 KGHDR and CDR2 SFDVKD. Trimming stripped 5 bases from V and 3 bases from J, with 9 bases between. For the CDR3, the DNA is TGTGCCACCAGTGTTAAAACCCACACCGGGGAGCTGTTTTTT. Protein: CATSVKTHTGELFF.

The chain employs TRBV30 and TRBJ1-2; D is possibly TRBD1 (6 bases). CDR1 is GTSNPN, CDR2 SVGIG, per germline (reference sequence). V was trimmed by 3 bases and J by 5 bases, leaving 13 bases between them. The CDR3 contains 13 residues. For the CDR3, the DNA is TGTGCCTGGAGGGGTAGGGGGAATTATGGCTACACCTTC. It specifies CAWRGRGNYGYTF.

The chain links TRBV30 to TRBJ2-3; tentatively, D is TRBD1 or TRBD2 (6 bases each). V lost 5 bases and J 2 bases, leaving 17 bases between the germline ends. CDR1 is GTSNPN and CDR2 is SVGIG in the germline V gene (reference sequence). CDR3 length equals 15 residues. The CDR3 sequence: CAWASPRGATDTQYF. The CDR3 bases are TGTGCCTGGGCCTCCCCGAGGGGGGCCACAGATACGCAGTATTTT.

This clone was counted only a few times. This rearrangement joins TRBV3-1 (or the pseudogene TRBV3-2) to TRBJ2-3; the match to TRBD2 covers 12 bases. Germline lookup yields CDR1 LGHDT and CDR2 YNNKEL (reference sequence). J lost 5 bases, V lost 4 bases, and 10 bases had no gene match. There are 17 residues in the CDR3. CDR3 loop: CASSRWTSGEMGDTQYF. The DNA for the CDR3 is TGTGCCAGCAGCCGATGGACTAGCGGGGAGATGGGAGATACGCAGTATTTT.

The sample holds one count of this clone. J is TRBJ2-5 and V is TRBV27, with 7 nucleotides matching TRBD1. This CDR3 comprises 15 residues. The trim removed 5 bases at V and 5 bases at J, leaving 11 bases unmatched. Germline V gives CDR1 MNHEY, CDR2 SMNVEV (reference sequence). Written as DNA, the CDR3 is TGTGCCAGCAGTATAGAGGGGGCCTACGGGGAGACCCAGTACTTC. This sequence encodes CASSIEGAYGETQYF.

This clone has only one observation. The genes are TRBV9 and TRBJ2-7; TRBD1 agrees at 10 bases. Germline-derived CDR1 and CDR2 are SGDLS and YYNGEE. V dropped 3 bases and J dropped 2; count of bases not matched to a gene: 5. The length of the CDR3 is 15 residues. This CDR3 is CASSENGTGAYEQYF. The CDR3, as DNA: TGTGCCAGCAGCGAGAACGGGACAGGGGCCTACGAGCAGTACTTC.